The present T cell receptor (gamma chain) was sequenced within a study of Vδ1+ human thymocytes. Worth noting for this clone: The antigen remains undetermined. This sample also contains other DNA sequences that code for the same CDR3.

The study's findings and limits: Thymic TRG and TRD repertoires appeared highly polyclonal.

J was trimmed by 7 bases and V by 0 bases; bases with no gene match: 6. CDR3 length equals 13 residues. From germline, CDR1 is EGSNGY and CDR2 YDSYNSKV. Sequences come from RNA converted to cDNA by reverse transcription. Pooled V-gene forward primers with one constant-region reverse primer generated the CDR3 amplicons by multiplex PCR. TCRdb repeated clone calling on the multiplex PCR reads with CATT. This table has about 23,000 gamma-chain clones, about 13% appearing once. Thymocytes were sorted as CD3+ TCRVdelta1+ TCRVdelta2- after alphabeta T cell depletion. Sequenced sample: Vdelta1+ gamma-delta thymocytes from the thymus. Documented subset: FACS-sorted CD3+ TCRalphabeta- TCRVdelta1+ TCRVdelta2- thymocytes. This receptor was obtained from a child under two years old who had congenital heart surgery. The chain carries TRGV2 and TRGJ1 or TRGJ2. In DNA, the CDR3 is TGTGCCACCTGGGACGGGCTTGGATATAAGAAACTCTTT. Translated, it gives CATWDGLGYKKLF.